In this sample, the clone carrying this T cell receptor (beta chain) turned up once. This CDR3 has 16 residues. Germline CDR1 KGHSH, CDR2 LQKENI. The V segment lost 3 bases and the J segment 0 bases; nucleotides outside the gene matches: 5. The data derive from a study of T cell responses to AZD1222 COVID-19 vaccine. The method was immunoSEQ multiplex PCR; TCRdb's version includes in-frame clones alone and lacks a portion of them. The table shows about 97,000 clones, with roughly 90% occurring only once. The chain recombines TRBV18 with TRBJ2-4; 7 nucleotides line up with TRBD2. This TCR came from an adult in good health. Here the sequenced sample was peripheral blood, taken on day 0 of AZD1222 vaccination. In nucleotides, the CDR3 is TGTGCCAGCTCACCGGGGGAGGGATTAGCCAAAAACATTCAGTACTTC. This encodes CASSPGEGLAKNIQYF.